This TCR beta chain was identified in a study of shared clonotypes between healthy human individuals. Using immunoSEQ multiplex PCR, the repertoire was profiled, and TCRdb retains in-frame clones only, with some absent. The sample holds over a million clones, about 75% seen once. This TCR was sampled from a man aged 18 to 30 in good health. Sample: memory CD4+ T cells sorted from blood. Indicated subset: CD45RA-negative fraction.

CDR3 nucleotide sequence: TGTGCCAGCAGTTACGCGGGACAGCCTAACTATGGCTACACCTTC. This gives the protein CASSYAGQPNYGYTF. V usage is TRBV6-6 and J usage is TRBJ1-2, with TRBD1 matching 7 bases. From germline, CDR1 is MNHNY and CDR2 SVGAGI (reference sequence). With 2 bases clipped from V and 0 bases from J, the junction kept 3 bases outside the gene matches. The CDR3 extends over 15 amino acids.